Listed here are 3 T cell receptor beta chains from one sample, sequenced in a study of T cell repertoires in cytomegalovirus infection. TCRdb re-called the reads with MiXCR, one entry per CDR3 protein. In the table there are 700,000 to 850,000 distinct CDR3 sequences, about 30% of which are singletons. These receptors have no identified antigens. The source material was cultured CD8+ T cells from PBMCs, sampled from culture after CMV antigen stimulation. The source of these receptors is a human donor in good health (CMV status not recorded). Some clones in this sample may be carry-over from other donors' samples.

In nucleotides, the CDR3 is TGTGCCAGCAGCTTTGGGGGGGAGAACTACGAGCAGTACGTC. Its translation: CASSFGGENYEQYV. The chain employs TRBV7-2 and TRBJ2-7; 7 bases agree with TRBD2. Germline-derived CDR1 and CDR2 are SGHTA and FQGNSA. The CDR3 contains 14 residues. V lost 3 bases, J lost 3 bases, and 5 bases stayed unmatched.

As for this clonotype: At one end the junction does not follow the germline gene, possibly because of a read error. V is TRBV6-5 and J is TRBJ1-1; D is ambiguous. CDR1 and CDR2 (germline): MNHEY, SVGAGI. This CDR3 is built from 11 residues. The chain's CDR3 is CANSSNTEAFF. The CDR3 coding sequence is TGTGCCAACAGTTCGAACACTGAAGCTTTCTTT.

The J gene is TRBJ2-7, the V gene TRBV19, with 9 bases identical to TRBD1. The germline V gene encodes CDR1 LNHDA and CDR2 SQIVND (reference sequence). V was clipped by 6 bases and J by 0 bases; unmatched bases: 6. The CDR3 runs to 15 residues. The CDR3 protein is CASSWDRDNSYEQYF. CDR3 nucleotide sequence: TGTGCCAGTAGCTGGGACAGGGATAACTCCTACGAGCAGTACTTC.